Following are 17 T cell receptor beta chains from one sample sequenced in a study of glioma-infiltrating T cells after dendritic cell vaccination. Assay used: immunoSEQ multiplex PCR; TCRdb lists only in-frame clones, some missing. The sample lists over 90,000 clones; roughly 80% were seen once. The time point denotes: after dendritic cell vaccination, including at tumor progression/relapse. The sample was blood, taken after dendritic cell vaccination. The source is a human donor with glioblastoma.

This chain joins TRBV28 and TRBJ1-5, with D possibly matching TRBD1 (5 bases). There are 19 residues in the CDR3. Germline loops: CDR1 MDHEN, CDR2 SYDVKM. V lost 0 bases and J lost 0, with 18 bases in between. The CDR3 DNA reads TGTGCCAGCAGTTTATGGCGGGGTGTGGGGGACTCTAGCAATCAGCCCCAGCATTTT. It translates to CASSLWRGVGDSSNQPQHF.

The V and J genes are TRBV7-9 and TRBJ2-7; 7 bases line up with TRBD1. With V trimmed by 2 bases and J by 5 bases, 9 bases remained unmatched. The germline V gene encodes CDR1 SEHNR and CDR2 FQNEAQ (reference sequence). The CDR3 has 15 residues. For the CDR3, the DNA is TGTGCCAGCAGCTTATTGGGCAGGGGGAACGACGAGCAGTACTTC. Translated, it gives CASSLLGRGNDEQYF.

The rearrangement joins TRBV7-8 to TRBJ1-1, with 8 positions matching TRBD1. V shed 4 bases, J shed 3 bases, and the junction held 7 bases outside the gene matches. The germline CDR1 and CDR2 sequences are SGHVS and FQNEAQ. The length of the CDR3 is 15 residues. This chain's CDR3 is CASSSSYRGYTEAFF. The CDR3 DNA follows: TGTGCCAGCAGCTCAAGCTACAGGGGGTACACTGAAGCTTTCTTT. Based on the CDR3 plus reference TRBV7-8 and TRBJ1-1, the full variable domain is GAGVSQSPRYKVAKRGQDVALRCDPISGHVSLFWYQQALGQGPEFLTYFQNEAQLDKSGLPSDRFFAERPEGSVSTLKIQRTQQEDSAVYLCASSSSYRGYTEAFFGQGTRLTVV.

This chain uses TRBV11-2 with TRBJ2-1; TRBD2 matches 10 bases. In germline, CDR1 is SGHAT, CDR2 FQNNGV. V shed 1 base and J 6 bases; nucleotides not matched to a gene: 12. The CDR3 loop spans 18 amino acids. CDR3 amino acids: CASSLAVLAGGIGNEQFF. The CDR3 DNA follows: TGTGCCAGCAGCTTAGCGGTTTTAGCGGGAGGTATCGGCAATGAGCAGTTCTTC.

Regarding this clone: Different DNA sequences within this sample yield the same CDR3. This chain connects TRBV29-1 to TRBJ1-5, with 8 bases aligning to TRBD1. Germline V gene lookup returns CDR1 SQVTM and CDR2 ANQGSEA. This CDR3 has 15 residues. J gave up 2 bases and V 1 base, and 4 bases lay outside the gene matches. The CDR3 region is CSVEAVDRGNQPQHF. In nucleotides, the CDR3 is TGCAGCGTTGAAGCCGTGGACAGGGGCAATCAGCCCCAGCATTTT.

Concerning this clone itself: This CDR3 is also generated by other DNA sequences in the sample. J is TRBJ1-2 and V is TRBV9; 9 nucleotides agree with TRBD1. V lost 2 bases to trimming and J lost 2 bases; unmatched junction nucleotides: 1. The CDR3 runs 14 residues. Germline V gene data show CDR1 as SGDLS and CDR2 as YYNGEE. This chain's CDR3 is CASSVGQGNYGYTF. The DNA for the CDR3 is TGTGCCAGCAGCGTCGGACAGGGGAACTATGGCTACACCTTC. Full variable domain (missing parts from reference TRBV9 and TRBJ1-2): DSGVTQTPKHLITATGQRVTLRCSPRSGDLSVYWYQQSLDQGLQFLIQYYNGEERAKGNILERFSAQQFPDLHSELNLSSLELGDSALYFCASSVGQGNYGYTFGSGTRLTVV.

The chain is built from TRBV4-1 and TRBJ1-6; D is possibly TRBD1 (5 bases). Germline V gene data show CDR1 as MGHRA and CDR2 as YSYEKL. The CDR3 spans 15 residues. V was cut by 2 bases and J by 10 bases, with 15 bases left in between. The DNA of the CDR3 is TGCGCCAGCAGCCAATGGTCAGGGTCAAAATCACCCCTCCACTTT. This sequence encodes CASSQWSGSKSPLHF.

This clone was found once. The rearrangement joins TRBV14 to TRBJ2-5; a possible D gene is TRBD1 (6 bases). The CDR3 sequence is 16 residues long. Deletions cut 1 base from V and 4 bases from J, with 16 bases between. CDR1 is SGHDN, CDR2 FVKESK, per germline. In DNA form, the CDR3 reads TGTGCCAGCAGCCAAGGGATCACCGGACAGCGAGAGACCCAGTACTTC. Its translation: CASSQGITGQRETQYF.

The CDR3 nucleotides read TGCAGCGTCCGGGGACTAGCGGGAGGAGGCGATGAGCAGTTCTTC. Protein sequence: CSVRGLAGGGDEQFF. The chain is built from TRBV29-1 and TRBJ2-1; 15 positions agree with TRBD2. CDR3 size: 15 residues. With 6 bases clipped from V and 8 bases from J, the junction kept 8 bases outside the gene matches. From germline, CDR1 is SQVTM and CDR2 ANQGSEA.

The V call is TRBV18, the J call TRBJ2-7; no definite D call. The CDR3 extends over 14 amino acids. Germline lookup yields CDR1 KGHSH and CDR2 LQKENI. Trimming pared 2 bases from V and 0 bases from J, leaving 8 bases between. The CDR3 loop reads CASSPYGFSYEQYF. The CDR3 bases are TGTGCCAGCTCACCATACGGTTTCTCCTACGAGCAGTACTTC.

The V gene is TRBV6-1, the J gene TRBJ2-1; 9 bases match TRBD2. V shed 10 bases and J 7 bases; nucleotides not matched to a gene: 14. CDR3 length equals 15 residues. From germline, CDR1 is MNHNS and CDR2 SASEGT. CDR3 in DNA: TGTGCCACCCCCAGGCCCGGACTAGCGAGGAATGAGCAGTTCTTC. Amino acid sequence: CATPRPGLARNEQFF.

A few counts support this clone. CDR3 coding DNA: TGTGCCAGCAGCTTCCGGGCGGGGGCCAACTCCTACGAGCAGTACTTC. Its translation: CASSFRAGANSYEQYF. This chain links TRBV7-2 with TRBJ2-7; D may be TRBD2 (7 bases). Trimming removed 3 bases from V and 0 bases from J, with 15 bases in between. Per the germline V gene, CDR1 is SGHTA and CDR2 is FQGNSA. The CDR3 length is 16 residues.

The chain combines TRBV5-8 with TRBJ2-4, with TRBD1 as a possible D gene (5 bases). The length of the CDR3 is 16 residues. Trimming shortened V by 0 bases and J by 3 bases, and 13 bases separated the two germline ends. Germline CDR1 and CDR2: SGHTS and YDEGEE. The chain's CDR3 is CASSLGAGMGKNIQYF. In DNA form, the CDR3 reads TGTGCCAGCAGCTTGGGCGCAGGGATGGGCAAAAACATTCAGTACTTC.

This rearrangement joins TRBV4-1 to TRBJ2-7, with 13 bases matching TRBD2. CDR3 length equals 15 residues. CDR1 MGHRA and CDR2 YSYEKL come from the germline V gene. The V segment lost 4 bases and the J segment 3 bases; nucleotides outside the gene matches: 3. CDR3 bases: TGCGCCAGCAGCCCCAGACTAGCGGGGGGCTACGAGCAGTACTTC. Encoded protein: CASSPRLAGGYEQYF.

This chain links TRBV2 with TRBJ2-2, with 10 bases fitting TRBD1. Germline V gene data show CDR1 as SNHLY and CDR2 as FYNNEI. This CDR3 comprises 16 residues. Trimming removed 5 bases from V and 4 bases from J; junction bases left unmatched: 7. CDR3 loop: CASSMTGGRLTGELFF. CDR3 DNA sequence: TGTGCCAGCAGTATGACAGGGGGCCGGCTCACCGGGGAGCTGTTTTTT. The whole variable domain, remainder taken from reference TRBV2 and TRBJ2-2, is EPEVTQTPSHQVTQMGQEVILRCVPISNHLYFYWYRQILGQKVEFLVSFYNNEISEKSEIFDDQFSVERPDGSNFTLKIRSTKLEDSAMYFCASSMTGGRLTGELFFGEGSRLTVL.

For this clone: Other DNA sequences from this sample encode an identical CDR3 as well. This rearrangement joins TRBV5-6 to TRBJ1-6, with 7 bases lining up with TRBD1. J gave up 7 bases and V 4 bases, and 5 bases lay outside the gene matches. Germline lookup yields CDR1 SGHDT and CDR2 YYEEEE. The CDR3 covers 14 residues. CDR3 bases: TGTGCCAGCAGCCTTTGGGACAGCAATTCACCCCTCCACTTT. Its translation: CASSLWDSNSPLHF.

Here the CDR3 reads CASSLDRTLYEQYF. Written as DNA, the CDR3 is TGCGCCAGCAGCTTGGACAGGACCCTCTACGAGCAGTACTTC. V gene TRBV5-1 combines with J gene TRBJ2-7, with a tentative D call TRBD1 (5 bases). The germline V gene has CDR1 SGHRS and CDR2 YFSETQ. Deletions cut 0 bases from V and 3 bases from J, with 10 bases between. The CDR3 is 14 residues long.